What follows describes a single T cell receptor beta chain. Antigen: not known. The 5'RACE method, run with constant-segment primers, produced TCR alpha and TCR beta cDNA libraries (carrying sample barcodes and UMIs). From the 5' RACE reads, TCRdb called clonotypes with MiXCR, one entry per CDR3 protein. This sample has hundreds of thousands of distinct CDR3 sequences, with under 15% found just once. The sample is drawn from a study of T-cell memory formation after mild COVID-19. Overall study context: Largely donor-specific TCR clusters were found. Study-wide points: Some SARS-CoV-2-responding clones were already detected in memory before infection. Contracting CD8+ clones were enriched in EMRA, CD4+ mainly in CM and EM.

The CDR3 covers 11 residues. Looked up from germline, CDR1 is MDHEN and CDR2 is SYDVKM. The V and J ends lost 5 bases and 14 bases respectively, with 14 bases between them. Input material: PBMCs or a T cell subset sorted from them (not recorded which). The TCR sequence derives from a man between 18 and 29 years old who had mild COVID-19 (a few samples of this study predate the infection). Cell type and time point are not known. V is TRBV28 and J is TRBJ2-3; D perhaps matches TRBD2 (5 bases). The CDR3 loop reads CASSRGLRPYF. CDR3 in DNA: TGTGCCAGCAGTCGCGGACTCAGACCGTATTTT. Full variable domain (missing parts from reference TRBV28 and TRBJ2-3): DVKVTQSSRYLVKRTGEKVFLECVQDMDHENMFWYRQDPGLGLRLIYFSYDVKMKEKGDIPEGYSVSREKKERFSLILESASTNQTSMYLCASSRGLRPYFGPGTRLTVL.